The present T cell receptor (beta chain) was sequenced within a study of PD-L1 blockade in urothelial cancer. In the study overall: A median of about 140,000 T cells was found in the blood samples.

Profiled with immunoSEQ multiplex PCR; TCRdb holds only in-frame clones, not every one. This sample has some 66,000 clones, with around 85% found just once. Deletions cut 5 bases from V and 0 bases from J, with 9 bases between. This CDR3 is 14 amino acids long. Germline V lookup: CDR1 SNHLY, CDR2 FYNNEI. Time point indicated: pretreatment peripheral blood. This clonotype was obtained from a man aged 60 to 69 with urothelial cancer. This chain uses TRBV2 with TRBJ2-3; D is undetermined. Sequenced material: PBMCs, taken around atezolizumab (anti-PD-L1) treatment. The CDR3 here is CASSRSPSTDTQYF. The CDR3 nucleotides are TGTGCCAGCAGTAGGAGCCCTAGCACAGATACGCAGTATTTT.